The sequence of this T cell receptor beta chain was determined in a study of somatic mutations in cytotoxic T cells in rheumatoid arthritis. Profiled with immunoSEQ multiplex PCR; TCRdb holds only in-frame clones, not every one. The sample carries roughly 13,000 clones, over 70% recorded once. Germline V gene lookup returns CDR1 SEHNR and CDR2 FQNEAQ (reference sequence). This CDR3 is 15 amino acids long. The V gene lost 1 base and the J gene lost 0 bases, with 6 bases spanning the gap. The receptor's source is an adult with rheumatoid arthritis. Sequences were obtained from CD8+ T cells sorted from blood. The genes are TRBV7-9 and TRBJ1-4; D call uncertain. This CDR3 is CASSLDIATNEKLFF. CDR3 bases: TGTGCCAGCAGCTTAGATATAGCAACTAATGAAAAACTGTTTTTT.